These 2 T cell receptor beta chains share one sample of origin, sequenced in a study of cytomegalovirus exposure and HLA in healthy donors. Libraries were prepared by immunoSEQ multiplex PCR; TCRdb keeps only in-frame clonotypes and omits some of them. Found here are about 110,000 clones, about nine tenths of them singletons; the top ten hold about 2%. Specimen: PBMCs. These receptors originate from a woman between 18 and 29 years old in good health and CMV-seronegative.

CDR3 sequence (DNA): TGTGCCAGCAGCTTAAAGGCCGCGGTTCGTCTAGCGGCTTACGAGCAGTACTTC. Its translation is CASSLKAAVRLAAYEQYF. The V and J genes are TRBV7-2 and TRBJ2-7; 7 nucleotides match TRBD2. V was pared by 2 bases and J by 4 bases, with 17 bases of the junction left unmatched. There are 18 residues in the CDR3. Germline V lookup: CDR1 SGHTA, CDR2 FQGNSA.

The chain uses TRBV4-1 and TRBJ1-1; possible D gene TRBD1, 6 bases. Trimming cost V 6 bases and J 4 bases, with 12 bases left between them. The CDR3 runs to 13 residues. Germline CDR1 reads MGHRA; CDR2 reads YSYEKL. In DNA form, the CDR3 reads TGCGCCAGCAGAAGGGGGTCTACCACTGAAGCTTTCTTT. It codes for CASRRGSTTEAFF.